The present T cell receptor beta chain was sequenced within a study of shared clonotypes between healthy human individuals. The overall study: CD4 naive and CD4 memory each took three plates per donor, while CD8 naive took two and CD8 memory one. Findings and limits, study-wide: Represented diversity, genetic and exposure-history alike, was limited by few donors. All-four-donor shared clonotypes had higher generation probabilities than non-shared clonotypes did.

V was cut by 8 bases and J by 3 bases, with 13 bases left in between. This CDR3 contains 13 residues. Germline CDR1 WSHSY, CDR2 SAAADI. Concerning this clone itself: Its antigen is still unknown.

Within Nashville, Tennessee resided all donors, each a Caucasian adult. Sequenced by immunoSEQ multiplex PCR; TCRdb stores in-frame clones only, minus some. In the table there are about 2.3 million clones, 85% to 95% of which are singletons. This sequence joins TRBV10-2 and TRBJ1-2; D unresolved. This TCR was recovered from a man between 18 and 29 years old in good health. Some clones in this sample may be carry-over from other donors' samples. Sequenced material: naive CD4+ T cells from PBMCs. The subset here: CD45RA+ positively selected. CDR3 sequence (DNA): TGCGCCAGCGGTGGAGGGCGTGACTATGGCTACACCTTC. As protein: CASGGGRDYGYTF.